This record looks at one T cell receptor beta chain sequence and its context. The clone's antigen remains unknown. Mismatch with germline at one junction end may stem from a read error. Flow cytometry had shown CD8+CD57+ cell expansion in the patients selected for sequencing. Every patient had a diagnosis of severe acquired aplastic anemia based on International Study of Aplastic Anemia and Agranulocytosis and Camitta criteria. No patient had received any therapy when blood was sampled. In this study, sorted CD4+ and CD8+ T cells from the blood of healthy subjects and of severe aplastic anemia patients had their TCR repertoires deep-sequenced. Patients were enrolled in the USA under clinicaltrials.gov protocols 00001620, 01623167, 00001397, 00071045, 00081523 and 00961064. Ficoll-Paque density gradient centrifugation was used to isolate peripheral blood mononuclear cells. Before DNA was extracted, CD4+ and CD8+ T cells were sorted using either FACS or magnetic beads.

The CDR3, from cysteine to phenylalanine, totals 14 residues. Of all the DNA, just the CDR3 is kept, 42 bases in frame from base 1. Per the germline V gene (reference sequence), SEHNR is the CDR1 and FQNEAQ is the CDR2. Profiling of TCR beta VDJ combinations and CDR3 sequences used genomic DNA as the template. An Illumina HiSeq 2000 was the platform used for TCR repertoire sequencing. From the authors' description of their analysis: Repertoires were assessed using TRBV/TRBJ rearrangement plots, CDR3 size and DJ length profiles, and Simpson's diversity index. Whichever DNA sequence was most abundant in the deep sequencing data was defined as the immunodominant clone. CDR3 amino acid sequences were checked for sharing across subjects and were also compared against the VDJdb database and published repertoires. In-frame beta chains were kept once TCRdb had trimmed the public reads at Q25 with fastp and called clones with MiXCR. Rows matching on CDR3 protein sequence are summarized as one entry with the most common DNA and genes. The V and J calls follow TCRdb's processing rather than the paper's. The sample data list some 170,000 distinct CDR3 sequences, and about 64% of these were observed just once. About 50% of the sample comes from the top ten.

The sample originates from a study of CD8+CD57+ T cells in acquired aplastic anemia (dated by TCRdb to between 2017 and 2018). At the level of the whole study: A mean of around 3.3 ug of DNA, ranging from about 0.2 to 27.4 ug, was extracted from sorted CD4+ and CD8+ cells. CD8+CD57+ expansion was defined as frequency above the mean frequency observed in healthy subjects. Study-wide conclusions, independent of this receptor: Although 25 to 30 CD8+ CDR3 sequences were shared by patients and controls, these sequences appeared highly expressed in patients and within the immunodominant clones of patients. Between patients and healthy controls, no significant difference in CD8+ Simpson's diversity was found (P=0.060).

This TCR was sampled from a human donor with aplastic anemia. The specimen was sorted CD4+, CD8+, or CD8+CD57+ T cells (not recorded which) from PBMCs. The V and J segments used are TRBV7-9 and TRBJ1-5; 8 junctional bases match TRBD1. The CDR3 loop reads CAGSFGQGGQPQHF. The DNA sequence is given as TGTGCCGGCAGCTTCGGACAGGGCGGCCAGCCCCAGCATTTT.